This T cell receptor beta chain was documented in a study of cytomegalovirus exposure and HLA in healthy donors. Background on the study: Unique TCRs numbering approximately 81 million, obtained from HLA-typed donors, made up an early data release. Approximately 81% of 300 to 450 genotyped donors fell in the Caucasian-associated ancestry cluster.

Study results and limitations: In a later analysis, DRB1 alleles had the most associated TCRs; HLA-C alleles the fewest.

V was trimmed by 5 bases and J by 10 bases, leaving 15 bases between them. CDR1 is SGHTA, CDR2 FQGNSA, per germline. This CDR3 comprises 14 residues. The PCR contained 60 Vbeta and 13 Jbeta primers. The repertoire was sequenced with immunoSEQ multiplex PCR; TCRdb's copy has only in-frame clones and lacks some. The table lists under 150,000 clones, approximately 80% of them singletons. A note on this clone: Its target is unknown.

This clonotype originated in a man aged 18 to 29 in good health and CMV-seronegative. The rearrangement joins TRBV7-2 to TRBJ1-6; perhaps TRBD1 as D (5 bases). Sequencing was done on a sample of PBMCs. CDR3 sequence (DNA): TGTGCCAGCAGCGCGGTCGGGGGGGGATCACCCCTCCACTTT. Translated: CASSAVGGGSPLHF.